What follows describes a single TCR beta chain. Its specificity is unknown. The sample comes from a study of T-cell memory formation after mild COVID-19. In the study overall: The TCR clusters were mostly specific to one donor.

CDR3 length equals 12 residues. Germline lookup yields CDR1 SQVTM and CDR2 ANQGSEA. With 3 bases removed from V and 4 bases from J, the gap between germline ends came to 9 bases. TCRdb re-derived calls from the 5' RACE reads in MiXCR, one entry per CDR3 protein. The table lists roughly 400,000 distinct CDR3 sequences, 16% of them singletons. Whole-study results and caveats: CD4/CD8 balance held among clones contracting day 15 to 85, and later expanders leaned CD4+. The pre-infection memory compartment contained some responding clones, suggesting cross-reactive memory joined.

Specimen: PBMCs or a T cell subset sorted from them (not recorded which). The J gene is TRBJ1-2, the V gene TRBV29-1; unclear D gene. This sequence originates from a man aged 18 to 29 who had mild COVID-19 (a few samples of this study predate the infection). Cell type and time point are not known. This CDR3 is CSVDSPTYGYTF. The CDR3 bases are TGCAGCGTTGACAGCCCTACCTATGGCTACACCTTC.